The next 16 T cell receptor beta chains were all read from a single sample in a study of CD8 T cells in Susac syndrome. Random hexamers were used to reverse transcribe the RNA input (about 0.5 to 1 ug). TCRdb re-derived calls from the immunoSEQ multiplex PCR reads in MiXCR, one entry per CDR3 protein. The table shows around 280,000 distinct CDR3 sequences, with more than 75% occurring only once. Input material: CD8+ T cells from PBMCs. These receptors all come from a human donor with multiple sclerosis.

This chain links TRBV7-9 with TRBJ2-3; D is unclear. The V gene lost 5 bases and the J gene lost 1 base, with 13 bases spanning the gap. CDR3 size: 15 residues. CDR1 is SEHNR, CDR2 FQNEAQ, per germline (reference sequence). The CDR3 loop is CASSLGPVRTDTQYF. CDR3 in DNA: TGTGCCAGCAGCCTCGGACCGGTCCGCACAGATACGCAGTATTTT.

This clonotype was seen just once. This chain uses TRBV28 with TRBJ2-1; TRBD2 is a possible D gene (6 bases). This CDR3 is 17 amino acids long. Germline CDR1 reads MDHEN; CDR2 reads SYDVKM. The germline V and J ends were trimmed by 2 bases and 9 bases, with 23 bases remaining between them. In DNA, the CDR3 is TGTGCCAGCAGTTTAAATATCGGGCAGGGACTGGGCAGTGAGCAGTTCTTC. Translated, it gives CASSLNIGQGLGSEQFF.

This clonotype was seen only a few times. In DNA, the CDR3 is TGTGCCAGCAGCTCAGGGGGAACCGGGGAGCTGTTTTTT. This translates into CASSSGGTGELFF. This chain uses TRBV7-9 with TRBJ2-2, with TRBD1 matching 7 bases. Trimming removed 4 bases from V and 5 bases from J; junction bases left unmatched: 1. CDR1 is SEHNR and CDR2 is FQNEAQ in the germline V gene (reference sequence). The CDR3 is 13 amino acids. The whole variable domain, remainder taken from reference TRBV7-9 and TRBJ2-2, is DTGVSQNPRHKITKRGQNVTFRCDPISEHNRLYWYRQTLGQGPEFLTYFQNEAQLEKSRLLSDRFSAERPKGSFSTLEIQRTEQGDSAMYLCASSSGGTGELFFGEGSRLTVL.

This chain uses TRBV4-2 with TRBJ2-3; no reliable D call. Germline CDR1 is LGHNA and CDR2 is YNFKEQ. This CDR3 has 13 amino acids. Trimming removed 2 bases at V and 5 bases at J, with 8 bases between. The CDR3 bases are TGTGCCAGCAGCCAACGAATAATAGATACGCAGTATTTT. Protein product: CASSQRIIDTQYF.

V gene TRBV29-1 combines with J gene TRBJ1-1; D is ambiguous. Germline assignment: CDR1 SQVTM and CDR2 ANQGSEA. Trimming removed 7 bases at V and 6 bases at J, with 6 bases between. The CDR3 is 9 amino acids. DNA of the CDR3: TGCAGCGCCCTCCCTGAAGCTTTCTTT. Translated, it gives CSALPEAFF.

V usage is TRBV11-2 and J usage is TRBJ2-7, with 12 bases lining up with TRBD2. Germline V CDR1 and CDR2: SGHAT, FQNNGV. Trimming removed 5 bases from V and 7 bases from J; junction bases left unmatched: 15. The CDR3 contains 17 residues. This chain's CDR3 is CASSRGLAGDLWEEQYF. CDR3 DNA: TGTGCCAGCAGCCGGGGACTAGCGGGTGACCTCTGGGAGGAGCAGTACTTC.

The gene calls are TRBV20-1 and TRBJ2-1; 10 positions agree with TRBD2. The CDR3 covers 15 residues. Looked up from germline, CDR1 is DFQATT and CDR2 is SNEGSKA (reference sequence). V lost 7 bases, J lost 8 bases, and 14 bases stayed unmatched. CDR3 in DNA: TGCAGTGTCCGAGGGTCTAGCGGGAGAGTCTATGAGCAGTTCTTC. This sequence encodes CSVRGSSGRVYEQFF.

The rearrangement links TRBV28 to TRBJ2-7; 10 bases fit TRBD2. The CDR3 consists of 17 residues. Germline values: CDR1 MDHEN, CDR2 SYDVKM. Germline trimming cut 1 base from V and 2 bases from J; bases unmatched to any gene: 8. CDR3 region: CASSLYIEREGAYEQYF. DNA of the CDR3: TGTGCCAGCAGTTTATATATTGAGCGGGAGGGGGCCTACGAGCAGTACTTC.

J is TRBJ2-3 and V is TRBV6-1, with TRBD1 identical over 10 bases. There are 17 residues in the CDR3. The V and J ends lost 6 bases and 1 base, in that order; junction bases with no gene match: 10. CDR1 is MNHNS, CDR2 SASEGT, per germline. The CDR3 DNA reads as TGTGCCAGCAGATCGAGTAGACAGGGGGCGGGCACAGATACGCAGTATTTT. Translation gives CASRSSRQGAGTDTQYF.

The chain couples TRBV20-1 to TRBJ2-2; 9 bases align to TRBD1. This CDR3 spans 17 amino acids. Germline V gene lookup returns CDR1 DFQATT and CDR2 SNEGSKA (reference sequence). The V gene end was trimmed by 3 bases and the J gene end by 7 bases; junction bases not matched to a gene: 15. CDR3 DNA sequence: TGCAGTGCTAGGGACCTCGGGACAGGGAACGGTTACGGGGAGCTGTTTTTT. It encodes CSARDLGTGNGYGELFF.

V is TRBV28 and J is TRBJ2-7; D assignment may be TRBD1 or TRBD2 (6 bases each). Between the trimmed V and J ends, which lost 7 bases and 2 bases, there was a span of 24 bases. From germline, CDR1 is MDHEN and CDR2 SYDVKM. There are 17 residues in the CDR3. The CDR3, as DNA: TGTGCCAGCAACCTGGGATTGGAGGGGGAAAGGGCCTACGAGCAGTACTTC. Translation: CASNLGLEGERAYEQYF.

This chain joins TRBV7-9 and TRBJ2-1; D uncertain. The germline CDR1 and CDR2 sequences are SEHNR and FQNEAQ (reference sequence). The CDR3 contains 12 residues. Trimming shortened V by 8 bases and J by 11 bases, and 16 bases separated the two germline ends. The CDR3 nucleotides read TGTGCCAGCTACCAGGACCCGACCCAGCAGTTCTTC. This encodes CASYQDPTQQFF.

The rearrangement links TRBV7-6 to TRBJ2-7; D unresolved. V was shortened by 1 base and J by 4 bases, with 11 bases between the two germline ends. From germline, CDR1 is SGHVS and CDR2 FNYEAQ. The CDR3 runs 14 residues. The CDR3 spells CASSLVPFVYEQYF. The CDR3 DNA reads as TGTGCCAGCAGCTTAGTCCCGTTCGTTTACGAGCAGTACTTC.

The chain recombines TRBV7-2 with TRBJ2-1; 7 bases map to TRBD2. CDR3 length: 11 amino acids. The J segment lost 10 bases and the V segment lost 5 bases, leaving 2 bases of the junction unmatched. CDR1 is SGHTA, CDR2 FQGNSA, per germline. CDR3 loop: CASSPGREQFF. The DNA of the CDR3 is TGTGCCAGCAGCCCCGGGAGGGAGCAGTTCTTC.

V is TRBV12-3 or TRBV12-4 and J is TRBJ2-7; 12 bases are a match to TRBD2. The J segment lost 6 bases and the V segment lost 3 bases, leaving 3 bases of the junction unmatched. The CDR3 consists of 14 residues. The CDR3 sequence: CASSLSSGRAEQYF. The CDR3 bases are TGTGCCAGCAGTTTGTCTAGCGGGAGGGCCGAGCAGTACTTC.

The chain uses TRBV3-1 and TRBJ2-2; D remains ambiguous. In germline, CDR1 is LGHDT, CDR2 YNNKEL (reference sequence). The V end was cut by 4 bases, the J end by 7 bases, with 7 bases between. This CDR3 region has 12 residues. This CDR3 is CASSRGDGELFF. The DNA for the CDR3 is TGTGCCAGCAGCCGAGGAGACGGGGAGCTGTTTTTT.